These 30 T cell receptor beta chains were all obtained from the same sample, sequenced in a study of T cells in Graves' hyperthyroidism and ophthalmopathy. Regions amplified from RNA transcripts were the TCR beta CDR3 regions. An initial round of RT-PCR targeting the TCR CDR3 relied on the HTBI primer set. TCRdb redid the calling of the multiplex PCR reads with MiXCR, one entry per CDR3 protein. Of approximately 530,000 distinct CDR3 sequences in the sample, approximately 15% are singletons; the top ten hold about 18%. Material for sequencing was blood. Receptors originate from a woman younger than 30 with Graves' hyperthyroidism.

The chain links TRBV3-1 to TRBJ2-2; 10 nucleotides align to TRBD1. Per the germline V gene, CDR1 is LGHDT and CDR2 is YNNKEL (reference sequence). V was pared by 8 bases and J by 9 bases, with 6 bases of the junction left unmatched. This CDR3 comprises 13 residues. CDR3 coding DNA: TGTGCCAGCGGGACAGGGGCGCGGTGGGAGCTGTTTTTT. Translating it yields CASGTGARWELFF.

The table lists this clonotype with a few counts. V usage is TRBV4-3 and J usage is TRBJ1-1; weak D call: TRBD1 (5 bases). Germline-derived CDR1 and CDR2 are LGHNA and YSLEER. The CDR3 runs 15 residues. Between the trimmed V and J ends, which lost 1 base and 5 bases, there was a span of 14 bases. CDR3 residues: CASSQGDGKGTEAFF. The CDR3 DNA follows: TGCGCCAGCAGCCAAGGAGATGGGAAGGGGACTGAAGCTTTCTTT.

In the case of this clonotype: Being one base from a much bigger clone, this may be a read error. This chain joins TRBV5-1 and TRBJ1-2; TRBD1 matches at 7 bases. CDR1 and CDR2 from the germline V gene are SGHRS and YFSETQ. The CDR3 contains 16 residues. The V segment lost 0 bases and the J segment 6 bases; nucleotides outside the gene matches: 11. DNA of the CDR3: TGCGCCAGCAGCTTGGAACCCCCTAGGGGGCTCAATGGCTACACCTTC. It yields the protein CASSLEPPRGLNGYTF.

V is TRBV7-9 and J is TRBJ2-3; D not certain. Germline CDR1 reads SEHNR; CDR2 reads FQNEAQ (reference sequence). This CDR3 is built from 14 residues. V was cut by 2 bases and J by 3 bases, with 9 bases left in between. CDR3 nucleotide sequence: TGTGCCAGCAGCTTACTTAGCATGACAGATACGCAGTATTTT. Protein product: CASSLLSMTDTQYF.

This clonotype was seen only a few times. The CDR3 DNA reads TGCAGTGCTGACGGGGGGGACTACAATGAGCAGTTCTTC. Translation: CSADGGDYNEQFF. V and J are TRBV20-1 and TRBJ2-1, with 8 positions matching TRBD2. The CDR3 is made up of 13 amino acids. With V trimmed by 5 bases and J by 3 bases, 3 bases remained unmatched. Per the germline V gene, CDR1 is DFQATT and CDR2 is SNEGSKA (reference sequence).

The CDR3 spells CATPFRGRPNSPLHF. The CDR3 bases are TGTGCCACTCCCTTTAGGGGACGGCCTAATTCACCCCTCCACTTT. The chain employs TRBV7-2 and TRBJ1-6; the D gene is possibly TRBD1 (5 bases). The V end lost 10 bases, the J end lost 6 bases, and 19 bases lay between the germline ends. The germline gives CDR1 SGHTA, CDR2 FQGNSA. This CDR3 spans 15 amino acids. Together with reference TRBV7-2 and TRBJ1-6, the CDR3 gives the full variable domain: GAGVSQSPSNKVTEKGKDVELRCDPISGHTALYWYRQSLGQGLEFLIYFQGNSAPDKSGLPSDRFSAERTGGSVSTLTIQRTQQEDSAVYLCATPFRGRPNSPLHFGNGTRLTVT.

About this clonotype: A much larger clone differs from this one at a single base, so this may be a read error. The rearrangement links TRBV7-2 to TRBJ1-1, with D unresolved. CDR3 size: 14 residues. The germline V and J ends were trimmed by 4 bases and 4 bases, with 13 bases remaining between them. The V gene's germline CDR1 is SGHTA and CDR2 FQGNSA. The CDR3 DNA reads as TGTGCCAGCAGCTCAGAATTGTGGGGCACTGAAGCTTTCTTT. Translating it yields CASSSELWGTEAFF. Full variable domain (rest looked up from reference TRBV7-2 and TRBJ1-1): GAGVSQSPSNKVTEKGKDVELRCDPISGHTALYWYRQSLGQGLEFLIYFQGNSAPDKSGLPSDRFSAERTGGSVSTLTIQRTQQEDSAVYLCASSSELWGTEAFFGQGTRLTVV.

The sample holds a few counts of this clonotype. The chain recombines TRBV12-3 or TRBV12-4 with TRBJ1-3, with no clear D. V was trimmed by 2 bases and J by 3 bases, leaving 11 bases between them. This CDR3 contains 15 residues. The CDR3 bases are TGTGCCAGCAGTTTAATCCGCGGAGATGGAAACACCATATATTTT. Residues: CASSLIRGDGNTIYF.

There are many counts of this clonotype. The chain is built from TRBV28 and TRBJ1-3; 11 bases line up with TRBD1. The V gene end was trimmed by 6 bases and the J gene end by 6 bases; junction bases not matched to a gene: 10. CDR3 length equals 16 residues. CDR1 is MDHEN, CDR2 SYDVKM, per germline. The CDR3 loop reads CASSNLRDRGSNTIYF. The CDR3 coding sequence is TGTGCCAGCAGCAACCTCCGGGACAGGGGGTCAAACACCATATATTTT.

The sample holds many counts of this clonotype. This chain links TRBV24-1 with TRBJ2-3; TRBD1 is a possible D gene (5 bases). Trimming removed 3 bases at V and 2 bases at J, with 17 bases between. This CDR3 has 17 amino acids. Per germline, CDR1 KGHDR and CDR2 SFDVKD. The CDR3, as DNA: TGTGCCACCAGTGATGGGCGCAGACAGCAATCCACAGATACGCAGTATTTT. Amino acid sequence: CATSDGRRQQSTDTQYF.

With regard to this clonotype: A much larger clone differs from this one at a single base, so this may be a read error. This chain links TRBV7-2 with TRBJ2-1, with TRBD2 matching 8 bases. The germline V gene has CDR1 SGHTA and CDR2 FQGNSA. This CDR3 is built from 16 residues. CDR3 sequence (DNA): TGTGCCAGCAGCCTAAAGAGCGGGGGTACCTACAATGAGCAGCTCTTC. Its translation is CASSLKSGGTYNEQLF.

This clonotype was seen at least ten times. CDR3 in amino acids: CASSYSGSLGEKLFF. The DNA for the CDR3 is TGTGCCAGCAGTTACTCTGGCAGCCTCGGTGAAAAACTGTTTTTT. The chain recombines TRBV6-5 with TRBJ1-4; D remains ambiguous. The germline CDR1 and CDR2 sequences are MNHEY and SVGAGI. This CDR3 contains 15 residues. Trimming shortened V by 0 bases and J by 7 bases, and 12 bases separated the two germline ends.

The chain uses TRBV2 and TRBJ2-3, with 11 positions matching TRBD2. There are 18 residues in the CDR3. The germline V gene encodes CDR1 SNHLY and CDR2 FYNNEI. Trimming took 6 bases from V and 1 from J; bases not matched to a gene: 12. The CDR3 spells CASRHPGLAEQGTDTQYF. CDR3 coding DNA: TGTGCCAGCAGACATCCGGGACTAGCGGAGCAAGGCACAGATACGCAGTATTTT.

Regarding this clonotype: A clone one base away is much larger, so this may be a read error. The CDR3 does not close with the conserved phenylalanine or tryptophan, likely indicating a read error. V and J are TRBV30 and TRBJ2-3; D possibly corresponds to TRBD2 (7 bases). This CDR3 region has 18 residues. Trimming shortened V by 2 bases and J by 0 bases, and 21 bases separated the two germline ends. In germline, CDR1 is GTSNPN, CDR2 SVGIG (reference sequence). CDR3 nucleotides: TGTGCCTGGAGTACCACGAGGGGGGGGGCACCTAGCACAGATACGCAGTATTAT. Translating it yields CAWSTTRGGAPSTDTQYY.

This clonotype was seen ten or more times. The V gene is TRBV12-3 or TRBV12-4, the J gene TRBJ2-1; TRBD2 is a possible D gene (6 bases). This CDR3 is built from 15 residues. V lost 5 bases and J lost 1, with 12 bases in between. CDR3 sequence reads: CASSPNGGSYNEQFF. The CDR3 coding sequence is TGTGCCAGCAGTCCGAATGGGGGGTCCTACAATGAGCAGTTCTTC.

This clonotype was picked up one time. The V and J genes are TRBV5-1 and TRBJ2-5; TRBD1 matches at 9 bases. The CDR3 runs to 14 residues. V was clipped by 4 bases and J by 5 bases; unmatched bases: 6. Germline lookup yields CDR1 SGHRS and CDR2 YFSETQ. CDR3 protein: CASSKGTGRETQYF. As DNA, the CDR3 is TGCGCCAGCAGCAAAGGGACAGGGAGGGAGACCCAGTACTTC.

There are a few counts of this clonotype. The chain recombines TRBV27 with TRBJ1-5, with D uncertain. Germline loops: CDR1 MNHEY, CDR2 SMNVEV (reference sequence). V lost 5 bases and J 1 base, leaving 15 bases between the germline ends. CDR3 length: 16 residues. The chain's CDR3 is CASSPIRGVSNQPQHF. CDR3 nucleotide sequence: TGTGCCAGCAGTCCTATCCGGGGTGTCAGCAATCAGCCCCAGCATTTT.

This clonotype has only a few counts. This rearrangement joins TRBV11-3 to TRBJ2-7, with D tentatively TRBD2 (6 bases). V lost 1 base to trimming and J lost 5 bases, with 12 bases between them. CDR3 length: 14 residues. Germline lookup yields CDR1 SGHNT and CDR2 YENEEA. Here the CDR3 reads CASSLVRGSNEQYF. CDR3 coding DNA: TGTGCCAGCAGCTTAGTACGGGGGAGCAACGAGCAGTACTTC.

The V gene is TRBV27, the J gene TRBJ2-1; D gene uncertain. Germline assignment: CDR1 MNHEY and CDR2 SMNVEV (reference sequence). This CDR3 spans 16 amino acids. V lost 6 bases and J 0 bases, leaving 15 bases between the germline ends. Written as DNA, the CDR3 is TGTGCCAGCAGGCTAACGCCCCAGAGCTCCTACAATGAGCAGTTCTTC. This codes for CASRLTPQSSYNEQFF.

This clonotype was seen a few times. The chain has TRBV9 and TRBJ2-2; either TRBD1 or TRBD2 may fit D (5 bases each). V was clipped by 0 bases and J by 7 bases, with 19 bases between them. The CDR3 contains 17 residues. In germline, CDR1 is SGDLS, CDR2 YYNGEE. CDR3 in amino acids: CASSVVGVGGSGGELFF. In nucleotides, the CDR3 is TGTGCCAGCAGCGTAGTAGGGGTTGGGGGTTCCGGCGGGGAGCTGTTTTTT.

The chain has TRBV18 and TRBJ2-4; 7 bases align to TRBD1. The CDR3 contains 16 residues. V lost 3 bases and J lost 11; bases outside the gene matches: 16. In germline, CDR1 is KGHSH, CDR2 LQKENI. CDR3 DNA sequence: TGTGCCAGCTCACCTGCCGGGACAGCCCGAAAAATCCTTCAGTACTTC. Translating gives CASSPAGTARKILQYF.

Many counts were recorded for this clonotype. V and J are TRBV6-2 or TRBV6-3 and TRBJ2-3; possibly TRBD1 for D (6 bases). Germline values: CDR1 MNHEY, CDR2 SVGEGT. This CDR3 region has 15 residues. Trimming took 0 bases from V and 3 from J, leaving 10 bases between them. Here the CDR3 DNA reads TGTGCCAGCAGTTACTCGAGTCAGGGGACAGATACGCAGTATTTT. It codes for CASSYSSQGTDTQYF.

This clonotype has a count of ten or more. The rearrangement joins TRBV5-4 to TRBJ1-2; 7 bases match TRBD1. Germline V CDR1 and CDR2: SGHNT, YYREEE (reference sequence). V dropped 5 bases and J dropped 4; count of bases not matched to a gene: 2. The CDR3 loop spans 12 amino acids. CDR3 sequence (DNA): TGTGCCAGCAGGGGGGACAGCTATGGCTACACCTTC. This codes for CASRGDSYGYTF.

In its sample, this clonotype was seen many times. The V gene is TRBV5-1, the J gene TRBJ2-3; TRBD2 matches 11 bases. The CDR3 covers 16 residues. The V gene's germline CDR1 is SGHRS and CDR2 YFSETQ. The V segment lost 2 bases and the J segment 3 bases; nucleotides outside the gene matches: 5. This chain's CDR3 is CASSFRTSGPTDTQYF. The CDR3 DNA sequence: TGCGCCAGCAGCTTCCGGACTAGCGGGCCGACAGATACGCAGTATTTT.

The genes are TRBV11-1 and TRBJ2-1, with 13 nucleotides matching TRBD2. J gave up 8 bases and V 5 bases, and 18 bases lay outside the gene matches. Germline assignment: CDR1 SGHAT and CDR2 FQDESV (reference sequence). The CDR3 runs to 19 residues. The CDR3, as DNA: TGTGCCAGCAGCCTAGGACTAGCGGGAGTACTCCCCCTCTCCGATGAGCAGTTCTTC. Translation: CASSLGLAGVLPLSDEQFF.

Only a few counts were recorded for this clonotype. The chain joins TRBV6-2 or TRBV6-3 to TRBJ2-1; 7 positions match TRBD1. V gave up 7 bases and J gave up 0 bases; unmatched junction bases: 3. This CDR3 has 14 residues. From germline, CDR1 is MNHEY and CDR2 SVGEGT. CDR3 sequence reads: CASTGTASYNEQFF. In DNA, the CDR3 is TGTGCCAGCACCGGGACAGCCTCCTACAATGAGCAGTTCTTC.

The rearrangement uses TRBV5-1 and TRBJ2-3; TRBD1 matches at 10 bases. Germline lookup yields CDR1 SGHRS and CDR2 YFSETQ. Losses at the gene ends were 5 bases for V and 4 bases for J; bases not matched to a gene: 4. There are 14 residues in the CDR3. CDR3 sequence (DNA): TGCGCCAGCAGAAGGACAGGGGGGTCAGATACGCAGTATTTT. Its translation is CASRRTGGSDTQYF. Supplemented by reference TRBV5-1 and TRBJ2-3, the full variable domain reads KAGVTQTPRYLIKTRGQQVTLSCSPISGHRSVSWYQQTPGQGLQFLFEYFSETQRNKGNFPGRFSGRQFSNSRSEMNVSTLELGDSALYLCASRRTGGSDTQYFGPGTRLTVL.

This clonotype appeared many times. The gene calls are TRBV7-9 and TRBJ1-2, with 10 bases matching TRBD1. Germline V lookup: CDR1 SEHNR, CDR2 FQNEAQ (reference sequence). Unmatched junction bases numbered 10, after V lost 5 bases and J lost 4 bases. The CDR3 has 16 residues. The CDR3 nucleotides are TGTGCCAGCAGCCTGGGACAGGGGCAGGGGGGCTATGGCTACACCTTC. Translating it yields CASSLGQGQGGYGYTF. Based on the CDR3 plus reference TRBV7-9 and TRBJ1-2, the full variable domain is DTGVSQNPRHKITKRGQNVTFRCDPISEHNRLYWYRQTLGQGPEFLTYFQNEAQLEKSRLLSDRFSAERPKGSFSTLEIQRTEQGDSAMYLCASSLGQGQGGYGYTFGSGTRLTVV.

This clonotype was detected only a few times. The chain joins TRBV19 to TRBJ1-5, with D unclear. Germline values: CDR1 LNHDA, CDR2 SQIVND (reference sequence). V was pared by 3 bases and J by 0 bases, with 12 bases between. The CDR3 length is 16 residues. CDR3 nucleotides: TGTGCCAGTAGTATCCTGGGAAAATATAGCAATCAGCCCCAGCATTTT. Translation: CASSILGKYSNQPQHF.

This chain links TRBV6-2 or TRBV6-3 with TRBJ2-2; the D is unclear. The germline V and J ends were trimmed by 5 bases and 7 bases, with 14 bases remaining between them. Germline V gives CDR1 MNHEY, CDR2 SVGEGT. The CDR3 contains 14 residues. CDR3 bases: TGTGCCAGCAGTCAAAACCAAAACGGCGGGGAGCTGTTTTTT. It translates to CASSQNQNGGELFF.